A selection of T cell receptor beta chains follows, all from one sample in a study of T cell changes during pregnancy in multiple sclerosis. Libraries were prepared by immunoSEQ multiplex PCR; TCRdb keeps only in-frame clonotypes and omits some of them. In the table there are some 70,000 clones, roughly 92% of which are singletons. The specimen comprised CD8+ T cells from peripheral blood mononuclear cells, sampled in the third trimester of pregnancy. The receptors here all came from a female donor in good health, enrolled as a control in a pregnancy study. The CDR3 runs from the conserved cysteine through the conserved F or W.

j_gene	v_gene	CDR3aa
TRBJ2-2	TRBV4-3	CASSQVYRVNTGELFF
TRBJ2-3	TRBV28	CASTHSGVRAADTQYF
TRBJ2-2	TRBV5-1	CASSLGQGELFF
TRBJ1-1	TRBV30	CAWSAQGAGDTEAFF
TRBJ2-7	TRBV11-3	CASSPDERGIEQYF
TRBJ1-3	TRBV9	CASSPLGQVLSGNTIYF
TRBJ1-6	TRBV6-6	CASSYPAGGVDSPLHF
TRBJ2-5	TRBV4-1	CASSQGWGRETQYF
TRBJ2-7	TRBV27	CASSSRGSSYEQYF
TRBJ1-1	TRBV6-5	CASSTDVDTEAFF
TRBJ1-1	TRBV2	CASGSTEAFF
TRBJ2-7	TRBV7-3	CASSPTGTSGDEQYF
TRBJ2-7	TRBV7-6	CASSRTGTYEQYF
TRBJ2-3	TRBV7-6	CASSIQGQNPSTDTQYF
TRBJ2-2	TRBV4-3	CASSQDPSGGAGELFF
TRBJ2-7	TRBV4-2	CASSQDRPGGSYEQYF